This TCR beta chain comes out of a study of neoadjuvant nivolumab and ipilimumab in lung cancer. Study-wide points: Pretherapy blood TCR richness correlated positively with resected tumor richness. TCR clonality did not significantly correlate with pathologic tumor regression.

Assay used: immunoSEQ multiplex PCR; TCRdb lists only in-frame clones, some missing. The sample includes about 18,000 clones, roughly 80% of them seen just once. The V gene end was trimmed by 1 base and the J gene end by 12 bases; junction bases not matched to a gene: 12. From germline, CDR1 is SGHAT and CDR2 FQNNGV. CDR3 length: 16 residues. This clone was detected once. Its antigen is unidentified. The rearrangement uses TRBV11-2 and TRBJ1-6, with 7 positions matching TRBD1. Material: tumor tissue, obtained after neoadjuvant nivolumab, alone or with ipilimumab, at or shortly before surgery. This clonotype was obtained from an adult with non-small cell lung cancer. The CDR3 DNA follows: TGTGCCAGCAGCTTAGTTATTCGGGGACCAGGGGGACCCCTCCACTTT. Amino acids: CASSLVIRGPGGPLHF.